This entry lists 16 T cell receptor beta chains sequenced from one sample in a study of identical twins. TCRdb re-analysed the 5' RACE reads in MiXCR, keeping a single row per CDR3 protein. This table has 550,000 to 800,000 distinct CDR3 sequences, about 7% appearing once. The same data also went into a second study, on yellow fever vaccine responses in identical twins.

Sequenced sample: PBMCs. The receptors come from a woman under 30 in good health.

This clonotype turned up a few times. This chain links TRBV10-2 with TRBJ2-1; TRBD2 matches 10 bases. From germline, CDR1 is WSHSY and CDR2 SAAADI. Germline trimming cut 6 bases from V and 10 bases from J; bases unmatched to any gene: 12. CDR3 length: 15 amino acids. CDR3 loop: CASSHSSGRGREQFF. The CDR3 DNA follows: TGCGCCAGCAGCCACTCTAGCGGGAGAGGACGGGAGCAGTTCTTC.

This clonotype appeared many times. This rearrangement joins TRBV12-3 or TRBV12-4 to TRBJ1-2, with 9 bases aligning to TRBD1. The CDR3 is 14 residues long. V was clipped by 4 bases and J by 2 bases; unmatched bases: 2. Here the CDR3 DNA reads TGTGCCAGCAGTTCAACAGGGGGCAACTATGGCTACACCTTC. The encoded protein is CASSSTGGNYGYTF.

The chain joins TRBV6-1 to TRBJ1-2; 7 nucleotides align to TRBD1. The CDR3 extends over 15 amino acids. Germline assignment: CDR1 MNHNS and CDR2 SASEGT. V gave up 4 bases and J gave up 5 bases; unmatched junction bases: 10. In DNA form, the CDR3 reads TGTGCCAGCAGTGGACAGACAGGGCCGGCGTATGGCTACACCTTC. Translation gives CASSGQTGPAYGYTF.

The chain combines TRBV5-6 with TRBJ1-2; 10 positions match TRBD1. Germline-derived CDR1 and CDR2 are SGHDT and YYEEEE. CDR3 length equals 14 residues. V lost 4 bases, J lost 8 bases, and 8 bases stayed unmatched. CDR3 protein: CASSPDRGLGGYTF. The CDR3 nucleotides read TGTGCCAGCAGCCCCGACAGGGGGCTAGGAGGCTACACCTTC.

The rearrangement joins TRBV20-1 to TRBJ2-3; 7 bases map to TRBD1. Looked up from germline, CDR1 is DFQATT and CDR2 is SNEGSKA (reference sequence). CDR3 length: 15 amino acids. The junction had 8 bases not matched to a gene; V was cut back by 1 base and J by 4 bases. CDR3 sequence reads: CSARADRVGADTQYF. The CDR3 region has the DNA TGCAGTGCTAGAGCCGACAGGGTGGGTGCAGATACGCAGTATTTT.

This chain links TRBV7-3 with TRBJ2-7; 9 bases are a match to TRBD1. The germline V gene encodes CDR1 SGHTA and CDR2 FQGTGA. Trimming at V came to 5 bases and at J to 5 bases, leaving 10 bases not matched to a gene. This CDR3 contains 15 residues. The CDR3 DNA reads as TGTGCCAGCAGCAAAACCGGGACAGGGTCCCACGAGCAGTACTTC. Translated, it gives CASSKTGTGSHEQYF. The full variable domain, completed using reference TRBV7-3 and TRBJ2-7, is GAGVSQTPSNKVTEKGKYVELRCDPISGHTALYWYRQSLGQGPEFLIYFQGTGAADDSGLPNDRFFAVRPEGSVSTLKIQRTERGDSAVYLCASSKTGTGSHEQYFGPGTRLTVT.

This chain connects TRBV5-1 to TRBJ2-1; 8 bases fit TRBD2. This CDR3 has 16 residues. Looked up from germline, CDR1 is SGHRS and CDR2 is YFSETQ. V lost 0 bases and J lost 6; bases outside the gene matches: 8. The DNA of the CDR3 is TGCGCCAGCAGCTTGGGCGGTAGCGGGACTGTCAATGAGCAGTTCTTC. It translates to CASSLGGSGTVNEQFF.

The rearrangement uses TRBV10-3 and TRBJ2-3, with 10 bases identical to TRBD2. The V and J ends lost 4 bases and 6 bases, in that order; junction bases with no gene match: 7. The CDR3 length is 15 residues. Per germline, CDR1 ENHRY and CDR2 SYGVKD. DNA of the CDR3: TGTGCCATCAGTGTACGGCTAGCGGGAGATGATACGCAGTATTTT. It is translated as CAISVRLAGDDTQYF.

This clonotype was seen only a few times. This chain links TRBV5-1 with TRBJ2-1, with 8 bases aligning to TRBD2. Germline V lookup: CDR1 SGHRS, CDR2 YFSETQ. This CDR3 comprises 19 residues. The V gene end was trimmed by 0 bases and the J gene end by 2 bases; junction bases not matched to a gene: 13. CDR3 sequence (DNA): TGCGCCAGCAGCTTGGTGTCCGGGGGGGCCTTAGGGACCTACAATGAGCAGTTCTTC. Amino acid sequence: CASSLVSGGALGTYNEQFF. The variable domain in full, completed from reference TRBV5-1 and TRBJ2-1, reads KAGVTQTPRYLIKTRGQQVTLSCSPISGHRSVSWYQQTPGQGLQFLFEYFSETQRNKGNFPGRFSGRQFSNSRSEMNVSTLELGDSALYLCASSLVSGGALGTYNEQFFGPGTRLTVL.

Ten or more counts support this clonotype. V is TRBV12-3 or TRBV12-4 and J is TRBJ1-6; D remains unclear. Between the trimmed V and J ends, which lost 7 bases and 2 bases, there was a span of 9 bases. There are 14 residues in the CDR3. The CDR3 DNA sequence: TGTGCCAGCACGTGGTACCCCTATAATTCACCCCTCCACTTT. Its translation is CASTWYPYNSPLHF.

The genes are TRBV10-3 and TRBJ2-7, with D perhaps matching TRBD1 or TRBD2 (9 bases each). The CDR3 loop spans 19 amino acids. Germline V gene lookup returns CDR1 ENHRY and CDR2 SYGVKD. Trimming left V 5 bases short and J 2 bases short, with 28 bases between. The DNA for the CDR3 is TGTGCCATCAGTTCGTTGGGACAGGGCACTAGCGGGTTCCCCTACGAGCAGTACTTC. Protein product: CAISSLGQGTSGFPYEQYF.

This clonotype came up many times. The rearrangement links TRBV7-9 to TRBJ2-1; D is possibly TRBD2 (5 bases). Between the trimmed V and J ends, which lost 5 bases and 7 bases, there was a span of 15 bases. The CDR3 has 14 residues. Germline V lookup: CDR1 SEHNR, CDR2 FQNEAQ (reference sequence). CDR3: CASSPSVRDNEQFF. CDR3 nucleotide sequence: TGTGCCAGCAGCCCGTCTGTGAGGGATAATGAGCAGTTCTTC.

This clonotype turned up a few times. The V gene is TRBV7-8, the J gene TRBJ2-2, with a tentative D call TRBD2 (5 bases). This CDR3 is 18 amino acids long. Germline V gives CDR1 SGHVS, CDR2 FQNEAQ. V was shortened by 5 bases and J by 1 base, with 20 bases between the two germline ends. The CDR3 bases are TGTGCCAGCAGCCCGGACGGGAACCCCGGGCTGAACACCGGGGAGCTGTTTTTT. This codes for CASSPDGNPGLNTGELFF.

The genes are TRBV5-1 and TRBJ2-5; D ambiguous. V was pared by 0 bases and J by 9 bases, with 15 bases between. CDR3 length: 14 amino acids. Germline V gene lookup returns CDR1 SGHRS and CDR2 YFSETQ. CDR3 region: CASSLEGRYQPQYF. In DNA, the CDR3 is TGCGCCAGCAGCTTGGAGGGCAGGTACCAGCCCCAGTACTTC.

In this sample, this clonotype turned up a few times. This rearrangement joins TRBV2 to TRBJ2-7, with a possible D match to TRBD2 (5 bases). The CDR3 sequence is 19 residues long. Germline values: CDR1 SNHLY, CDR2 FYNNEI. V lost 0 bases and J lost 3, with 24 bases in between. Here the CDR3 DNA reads TGTGCCAGCAGTGAAGCGCTTCGTCGCTCAGAAGGGAGAGGCTACGAGCAGTACTTC. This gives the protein CASSEALRRSEGRGYEQYF. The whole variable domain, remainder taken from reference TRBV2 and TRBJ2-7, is EPEVTQTPSHQVTQMGQEVILRCVPISNHLYFYWYRQILGQKVEFLVSFYNNEISEKSEIFDDQFSVERPDGSNFTLKIRSTKLEDSAMYFCASSEALRRSEGRGYEQYFGPGTRLTVT.

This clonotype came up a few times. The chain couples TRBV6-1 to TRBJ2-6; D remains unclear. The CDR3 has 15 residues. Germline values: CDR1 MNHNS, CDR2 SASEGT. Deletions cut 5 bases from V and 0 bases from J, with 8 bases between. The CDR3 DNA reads TGTGCCAGCAGTACCTTGAGCTCTGGGGCCAACGTCCTGACTTTC. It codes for CASSTLSSGANVLTF.